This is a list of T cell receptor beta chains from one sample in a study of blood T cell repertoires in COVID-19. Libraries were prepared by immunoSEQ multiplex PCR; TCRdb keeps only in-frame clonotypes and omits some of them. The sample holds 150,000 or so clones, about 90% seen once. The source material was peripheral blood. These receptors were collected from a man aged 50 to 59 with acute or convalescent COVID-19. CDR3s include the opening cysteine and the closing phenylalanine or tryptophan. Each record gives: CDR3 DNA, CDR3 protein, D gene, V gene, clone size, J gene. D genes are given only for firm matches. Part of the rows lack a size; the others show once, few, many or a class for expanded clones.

TGTGCCAGCTCACCCCAAAATGAAAAACTGTTTTTT,CASSPQNEKLFF,NA,TRBV18,NA,TRBJ1-4
TGTGCCAGCTCACCACCCGCTGGCACAACTAATGAAAAACTGTTTTTT,CASSPPAGTTNEKLFF,NA,TRBV18,NA,TRBJ1-4
TGTGCCAGCAGCGCCCTCGAGTCGGGCTACACCTTC,CASSALESGYTF,NA,TRBV7-3,NA,TRBJ1-2
TGTGCCAGCAGCTTAGCGACCACAGGGAACTATGGCTACACCTTC,CASSLATTGNYGYTF,NA,TRBV7-2,NA,TRBJ1-2
TGCAGCGCAACTGGGGGCTCGGCCTCTGGAAACACCATATATTTT,CSATGGSASGNTIYF,NA,TRBV29-1,NA,TRBJ1-3
TGTGCCAGCAGCCAAGCCGCAGGGGACTATGGCTACACCTTC,CASSQAAGDYGYTF,NA,TRBV14,NA,TRBJ1-2
TGTGCCAGCAGCCAAGGGTTAAAAAACACGGGGTTGAACACTGAAGCTTTCTTT,CASSQGLKNTGLNTEAFF,NA,TRBV3-1/TRBV3-2,NA,TRBJ1-1
TGTGCCAGCAGCTTAGAGAGCGGGGGGGCTCGAGAGCAGTTCTTC,CASSLESGGAREQFF,TRBD2,TRBV7-2,NA,TRBJ2-1
TGTGCCAGCAGCTTGGGGGGGCGGCGGCCCAGCACAGATACGCAGTATTTT,CASSLGGRRPSTDTQYF,NA,TRBV5-4,NA,TRBJ2-3
TGCGCCAGCAGCGCCCGGGACAGGGTTGGCTACACCTTC,CASSARDRVGYTF,TRBD1,TRBV5-1,NA,TRBJ1-2
TGTGCCAGCAGCCCCTGGGACAGTAATGAAAAACTGTTTTTT,CASSPWDSNEKLFF,TRBD1,TRBV9,NA,TRBJ1-4
TGTGCCAGCCCCACCGGAACTAGTCAGTTCTTC,CASPTGTSQFF,NA,TRBV7-9,NA,TRBJ2-1
TGTGCCAGCAGCCTTTCTACCGGGACAGAGTATGGCTACACCTTC,CASSLSTGTEYGYTF,TRBD1,TRBV4-2,NA,TRBJ1-2
TGTGCCAGCTCGTCGACAGGGGAGCTAGGCAATCAGCCCCAGCATTTT,CASSSTGELGNQPQHF,TRBD1,TRBV18,NA,TRBJ1-5
TGTGCCAGCAGTTTGACAGGGTATAATGAAAAACTGTTTTTT,CASSLTGYNEKLFF,TRBD1,TRBV6-5,NA,TRBJ1-4
TGCGCCAGCAGAATGGGGGGGGACCCAGATACGCAGTATTTT,CASRMGGDPDTQYF,TRBD2,TRBV5-1,NA,TRBJ2-3
TGTGCCAGCAGCTCCCTAGGGACAGGGGGCAATCAGCCCCAGCATTTT,CASSSLGTGGNQPQHF,TRBD1,TRBV11-2,NA,TRBJ1-5
TGTGCCAGCAGTGACAGACAGGGGGCAGATTCACCCCTCCACTTT,CASSDRQGADSPLHF,TRBD1,TRBV6-1,few,TRBJ1-6
TGTGCCACCAGCAGAGATCGGGCGGGAAATGAGCAGTTCTTC,CATSRDRAGNEQFF,NA,TRBV15,NA,TRBJ2-1
TGTGCCAGCAGCTTAGTTTCAGGGGCGTCGAATAATTCACCCCTCCACTTT,CASSLVSGASNNSPLHF,NA,TRBV7-9,NA,TRBJ1-6
TGTGCCTGGACCCGGACAGGGATGAATGGCTACACCTTC,CAWTRTGMNGYTF,TRBD1,TRBV30,NA,TRBJ1-2
TGTGCCAGCGGCCTCGGACAAAACACTGAAGCTTTCTTT,CASGLGQNTEAFF,NA,TRBV6-5,NA,TRBJ1-1
TGCGCCAGCAGCAGTACTAGCGGGGTCACAGATACGCAGTATTTT,CASSSTSGVTDTQYF,TRBD2,TRBV5-1,NA,TRBJ2-3